Shown below are 5 T cell receptor beta chains from a single sample sequenced in a study of T cells in Graves' hyperthyroidism and ophthalmopathy. RNA transcripts gave rise to amplified TCR beta CDR3 regions. The HTBI set primed first-round TCR CDR3 RT-PCR. TCRdb re-analysed the multiplex PCR reads in MiXCR, keeping a single row per CDR3 protein. The top ten clones hold less than 65% of a sample with hundreds of thousands of distinct CDR3 sequences, approximately 22% of them seen once. Sequenced sample: blood. The receptors come from a woman between 65 and 79 years old with Graves' ophthalmopathy.

V gene TRBV5-4 combines with J gene TRBJ2-7; D not certain. Germline V gene data show CDR1 as SGHNT and CDR2 as YYREEE (reference sequence). Trimming shortened V by 2 bases and J by 6 bases, and 9 bases separated the two germline ends. This CDR3 contains 12 residues. The CDR3 reads CASSLGDGEQYF. The CDR3 DNA sequence: TGTGCCAGCAGCTTAGGTGACGGCGAGCAGTACTTC.

The V call is TRBV12-5, the J call TRBJ2-5, with D possibly matching TRBD1 (6 bases). The V end lost 6 bases, the J end lost 2 bases, and 16 bases lay between the germline ends. The CDR3 consists of 15 residues. The germline gives CDR1 LGHNT, CDR2 FRNRAP. For the CDR3, the DNA is TGTGCTAGTGGCCCATCCAGGACAGCTCAAGAGACCCAGTACTTC. Protein sequence: CASGPSRTAQETQYF. The full variable domain, its missing parts supplied by reference TRBV12-5 and TRBJ2-5, is DARVTQTPRHKVTEMGQEVTMRCQPILGHNTVFWYRQTMMQGLELLAYFRNRAPLDDSGMPKDRFSAEMPDATLATLKIQPSEPRDSAVYFCASGPSRTAQETQYFGPGTRLLVL.

The CDR3 loop is CASKPTGGTEAFF. For the CDR3, the DNA is TGTGCCAGCAAACCCACGGGCGGTACTGAAGCTTTCTTT. The chain uses TRBV19 and TRBJ1-1; D gene unclear. The CDR3 covers 13 residues. CDR1 and CDR2 from the germline V gene are LNHDA and SQIVND (reference sequence). The V and J ends lost 9 bases and 5 bases respectively, with 16 bases between them.

The CDR3 loop is CSYRDGAYEQYF. The CDR3 DNA reads TGCAGCTACCGGGACGGCGCCTACGAGCAGTACTTC. The chain combines TRBV29-1 with TRBJ2-7; the D call may be TRBD1 or TRBD2 (5 bases each). Per the germline V gene, CDR1 is SQVTM and CDR2 is ANQGSEA. The CDR3 runs 12 residues. V was clipped by 8 bases and J by 2 bases, with 13 bases between them.

V gene TRBV7-3 combines with J gene TRBJ2-3, with 11 nucleotides matching TRBD2. CDR3 length equals 16 residues. Germline CDR1 is SGHTA and CDR2 is FQGTGA. V shed 4 bases, J shed 6 bases, and the junction held 9 bases outside the gene matches. For the CDR3, the DNA is TGTGCCAGCAGCTCCGGGACTAGCGGTCGTGGGGATACGCAGTATTTT. It specifies CASSSGTSGRGDTQYF.